The clone carrying this T cell receptor beta chain was counted only a few times. This sample was included in a study of shared clonotypes between healthy human individuals. Libraries were prepared by immunoSEQ multiplex PCR; TCRdb keeps only in-frame clonotypes and omits some of them. The sample lists under 1,100,000 clones, 75% seen once, with about 1.5% in the top ten. Germline-derived CDR1 and CDR2 are MNHEY and SVGAGI. Trimming removed 5 bases from V and 5 bases from J; junction bases left unmatched: 5. CDR3 length: 14 residues. This TCR derives from a man aged 18 to 30 in good health. This chain connects TRBV6-5 to TRBJ2-1; 8 nucleotides agree with TRBD2. Sequences were obtained from memory CD4+ T cells sorted from blood. Subset defined: CD45RA-negative fraction. The CDR3 DNA reads TGTGCCAGCAGTCTTAGCGGGGCCAACAATGAGCAGTTCTTC. It translates to CASSLSGANNEQFF.